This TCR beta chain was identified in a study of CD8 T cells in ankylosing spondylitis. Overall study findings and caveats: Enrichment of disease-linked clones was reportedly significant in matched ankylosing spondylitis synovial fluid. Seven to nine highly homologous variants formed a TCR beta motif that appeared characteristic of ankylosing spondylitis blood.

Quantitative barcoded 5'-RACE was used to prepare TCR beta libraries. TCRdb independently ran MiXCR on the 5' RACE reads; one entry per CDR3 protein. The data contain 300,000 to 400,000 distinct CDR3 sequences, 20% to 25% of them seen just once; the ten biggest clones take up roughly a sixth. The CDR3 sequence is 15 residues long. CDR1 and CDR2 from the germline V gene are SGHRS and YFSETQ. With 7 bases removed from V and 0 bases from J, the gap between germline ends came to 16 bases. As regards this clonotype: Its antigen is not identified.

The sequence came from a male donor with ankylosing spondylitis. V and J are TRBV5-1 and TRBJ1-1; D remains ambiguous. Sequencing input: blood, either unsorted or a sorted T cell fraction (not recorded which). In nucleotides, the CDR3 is TGCGCCAGCTGCCTGGAACCTAGACTGAACACTGAAGCTTTCTTT. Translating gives CASCLEPRLNTEAFF.